This section outlines one T cell receptor (beta chain) sequence together with its context. The antigen remains unidentified. The data are from a study of cytomegalovirus exposure and HLA in healthy donors. V lost 7 bases and J 5 bases, leaving 14 bases between the germline ends. Germline lookup yields CDR1 SGHTA and CDR2 FQGTGA. The CDR3 has 13 amino acids. Each of the donors was a healthy bone marrow donor. PCR was performed using 60 Vbeta and 13 Jbeta primers. The authors' processing: About 83 million unique TCR beta chains, some 11 million shared, were counted in a later analysis. Clones were read by immunoSEQ multiplex PCR, and TCRdb kept only the in-frame ones, dropping some. From that table come the V and J calls and clone size; the DNA was used to work out D and trimming. The table shows about 150,000 clones, with approximately 9% occurring only once. Findings of the study overall: A later analysis found most CMV-associated TCR beta chains apparently HLA-restricted.

What was sequenced was PBMCs. This TCR was recovered from a male donor in good health and CMV-seronegative. This sequence joins TRBV7-3 and TRBJ1-1; D not certain. The CDR3 nucleotides read TGTGCCAGCATCGTGCGCACTCGAACTGAAGCTTTCTTT. Protein sequence: CASIVRTRTEAFF.